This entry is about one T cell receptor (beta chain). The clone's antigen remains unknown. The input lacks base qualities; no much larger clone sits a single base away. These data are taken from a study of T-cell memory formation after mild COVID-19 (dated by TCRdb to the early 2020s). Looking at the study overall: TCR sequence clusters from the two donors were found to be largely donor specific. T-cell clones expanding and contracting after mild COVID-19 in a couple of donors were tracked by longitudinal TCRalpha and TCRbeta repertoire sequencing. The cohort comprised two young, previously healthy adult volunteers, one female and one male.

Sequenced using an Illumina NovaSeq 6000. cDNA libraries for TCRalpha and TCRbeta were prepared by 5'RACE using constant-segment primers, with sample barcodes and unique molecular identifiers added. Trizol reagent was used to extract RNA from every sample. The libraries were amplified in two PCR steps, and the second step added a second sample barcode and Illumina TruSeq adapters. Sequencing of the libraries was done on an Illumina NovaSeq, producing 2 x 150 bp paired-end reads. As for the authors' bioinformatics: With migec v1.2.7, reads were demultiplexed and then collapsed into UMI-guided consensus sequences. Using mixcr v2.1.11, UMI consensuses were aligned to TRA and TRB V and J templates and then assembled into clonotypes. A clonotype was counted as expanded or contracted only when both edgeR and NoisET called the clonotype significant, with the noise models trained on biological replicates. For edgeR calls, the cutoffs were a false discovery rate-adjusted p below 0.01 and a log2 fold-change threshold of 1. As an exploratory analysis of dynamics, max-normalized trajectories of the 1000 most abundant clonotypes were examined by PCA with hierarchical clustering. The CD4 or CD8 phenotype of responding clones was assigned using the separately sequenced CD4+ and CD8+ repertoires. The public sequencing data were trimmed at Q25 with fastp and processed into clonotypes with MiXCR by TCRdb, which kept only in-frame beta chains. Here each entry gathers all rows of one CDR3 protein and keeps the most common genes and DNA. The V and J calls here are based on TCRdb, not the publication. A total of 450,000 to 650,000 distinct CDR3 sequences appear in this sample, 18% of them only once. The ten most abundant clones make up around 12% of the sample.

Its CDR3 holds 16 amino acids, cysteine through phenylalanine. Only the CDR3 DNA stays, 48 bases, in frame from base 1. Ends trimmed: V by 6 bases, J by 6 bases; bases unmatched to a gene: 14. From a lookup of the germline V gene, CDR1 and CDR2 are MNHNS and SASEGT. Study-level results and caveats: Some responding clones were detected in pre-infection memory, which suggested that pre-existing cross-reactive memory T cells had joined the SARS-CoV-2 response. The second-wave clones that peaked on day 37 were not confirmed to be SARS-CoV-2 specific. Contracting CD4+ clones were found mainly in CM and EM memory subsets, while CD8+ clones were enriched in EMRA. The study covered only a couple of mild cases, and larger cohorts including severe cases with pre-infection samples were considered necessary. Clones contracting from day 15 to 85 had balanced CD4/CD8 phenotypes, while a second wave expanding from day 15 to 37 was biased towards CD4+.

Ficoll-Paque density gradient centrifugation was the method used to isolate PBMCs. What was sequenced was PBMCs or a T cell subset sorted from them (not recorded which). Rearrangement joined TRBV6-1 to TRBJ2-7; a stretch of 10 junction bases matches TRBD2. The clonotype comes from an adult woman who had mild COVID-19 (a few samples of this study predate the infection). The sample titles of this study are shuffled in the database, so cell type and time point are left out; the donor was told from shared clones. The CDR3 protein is CASRFQSGRESGEQYF. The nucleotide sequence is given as TGTGCCAGCAGGTTTCAGAGCGGGAGGGAGTCAGGCGAGCAGTACTTC.